This passage covers 3 T cell receptor beta chains from one sample sequenced in a study of shared clonotypes between healthy human individuals. Clones were read by immunoSEQ multiplex PCR, and TCRdb kept only the in-frame ones, dropping some. The table includes over a million clones, about four fifths detected once. The specimen sequenced was memory CD4+ T cells from PBMCs. Noted subset: CD45RA-negative fraction. Receptors were obtained from a man between 18 and 35 years old in good health. Some clones in this sample may be carry-over from other donors' samples.

The V and J genes are TRBV6-5 and TRBJ2-2; D is unclear. This CDR3 spans 12 amino acids. Trimming left V 8 bases short and J 6 bases short, with 10 bases between. Germline CDR1 and CDR2: MNHEY and SVGAGI. CDR3 sequence (DNA): TGTGCCAGCCTAACCACGGCCGGGGAGCTGTTTTTT. Encoded protein: CASLTTAGELFF.

The genes are TRBV5-1 and TRBJ2-5; perhaps TRBD2 as D (6 bases). The CDR3 contains 15 residues. Looked up from germline, CDR1 is SGHRS and CDR2 is YFSETQ. Deletions cut 0 bases from V and 4 bases from J, with 13 bases between. Here the CDR3 DNA reads TGCGCCAGCAGCTTGGACGGGAAAGCGGGAGAGACCCAGTACTTC. Its translation: CASSLDGKAGETQYF.

The CDR3 sequence is CASPSRTKDEKLFF. The CDR3 DNA is TGTGCCAGCCCATCCCGGACAAAAGATGAAAAACTGTTTTTT. The rearrangement links TRBV6-4 to TRBJ1-4; possible D gene TRBD1, 5 bases. The germline V gene has CDR1 MRHNA and CDR2 SNTAGT. Trimming removed 8 bases from V and 6 bases from J, with 16 bases in between. There are 14 residues in the CDR3.